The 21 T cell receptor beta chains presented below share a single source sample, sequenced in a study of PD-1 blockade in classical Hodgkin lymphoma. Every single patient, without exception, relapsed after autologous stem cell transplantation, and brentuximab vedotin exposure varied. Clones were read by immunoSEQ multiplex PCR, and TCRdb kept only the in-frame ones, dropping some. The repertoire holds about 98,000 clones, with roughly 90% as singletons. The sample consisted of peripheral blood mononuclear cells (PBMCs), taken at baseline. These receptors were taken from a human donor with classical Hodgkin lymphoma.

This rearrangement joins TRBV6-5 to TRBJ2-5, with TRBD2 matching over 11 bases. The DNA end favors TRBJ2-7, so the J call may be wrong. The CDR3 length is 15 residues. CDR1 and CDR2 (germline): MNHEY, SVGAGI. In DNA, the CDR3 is TGTGCCAGCAGCACCCACGGACTAGCGGGCCCCGAGCAGTACTTC. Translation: CASSTHGLAGPEQYF.

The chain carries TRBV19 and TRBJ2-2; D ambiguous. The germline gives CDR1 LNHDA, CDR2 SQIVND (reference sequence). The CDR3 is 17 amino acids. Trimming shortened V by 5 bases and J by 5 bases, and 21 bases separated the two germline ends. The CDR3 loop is CASSPWTADDGTGELFF. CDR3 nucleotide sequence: TGTGCCAGTAGTCCTTGGACGGCCGATGATGGAACCGGGGAGCTGTTTTTT. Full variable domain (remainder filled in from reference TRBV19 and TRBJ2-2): DGGITQSPKYLFRKEGQNVTLSCEQNLNHDAMYWYRQDPGQGLRLIYYSQIVNDFQKGDIAEGYSVSREKKESFPLTVTSAQKNPTAFYLCASSPWTADDGTGELFFGEGSRLTVL.

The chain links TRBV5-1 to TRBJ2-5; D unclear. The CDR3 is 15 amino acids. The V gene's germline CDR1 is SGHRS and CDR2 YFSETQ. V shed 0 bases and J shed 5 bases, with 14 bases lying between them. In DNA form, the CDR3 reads TGCGCCAGCAGCTTGGTTTGGAAACCGGAGGAGACCCAGTACTTC. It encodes CASSLVWKPEETQYF. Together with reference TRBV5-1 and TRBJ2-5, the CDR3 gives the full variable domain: KAGVTQTPRYLIKTRGQQVTLSCSPISGHRSVSWYQQTPGQGLQFLFEYFSETQRNKGNFPGRFSGRQFSNSRSEMNVSTLELGDSALYLCASSLVWKPEETQYFGPGTRLLVL.

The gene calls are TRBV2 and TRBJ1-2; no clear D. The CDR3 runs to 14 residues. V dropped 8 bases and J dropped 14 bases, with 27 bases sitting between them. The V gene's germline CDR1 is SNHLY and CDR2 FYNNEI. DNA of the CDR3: TGTGCCAGCGGGAAGCTCCTCGAACCCACTACAGTAACCTTC. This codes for CASGKLLEPTTVTF. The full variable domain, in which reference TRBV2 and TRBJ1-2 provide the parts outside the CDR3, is EPEVTQTPSHQVTQMGQEVILRCVPISNHLYFYWYRQILGQKVEFLVSFYNNEISEKSEIFDDQFSVERPDGSNFTLKIRSTKLEDSAMYFCASGKLLEPTTVTFGSGTRLTVV.

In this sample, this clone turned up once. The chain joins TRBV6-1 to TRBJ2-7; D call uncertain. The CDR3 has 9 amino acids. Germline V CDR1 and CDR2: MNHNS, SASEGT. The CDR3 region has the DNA TGTGACGTAAGTAGCGAGCAGTACTTC. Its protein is CDVSSEQYF.

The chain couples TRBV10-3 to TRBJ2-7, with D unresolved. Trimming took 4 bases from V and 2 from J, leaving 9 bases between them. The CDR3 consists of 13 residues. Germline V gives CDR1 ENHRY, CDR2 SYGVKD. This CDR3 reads CAISAGSPYEQYF. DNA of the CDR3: TGTGCCATCAGTGCGGGCAGCCCCTACGAGCAGTACTTC.

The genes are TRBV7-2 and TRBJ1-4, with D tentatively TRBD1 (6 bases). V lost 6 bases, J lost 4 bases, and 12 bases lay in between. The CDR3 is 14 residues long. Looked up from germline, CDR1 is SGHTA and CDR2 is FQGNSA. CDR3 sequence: CASSWGANNEKLFF. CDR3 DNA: TGTGCCAGCAGTTGGGGGGCGAATAATGAAAAACTGTTTTTT.

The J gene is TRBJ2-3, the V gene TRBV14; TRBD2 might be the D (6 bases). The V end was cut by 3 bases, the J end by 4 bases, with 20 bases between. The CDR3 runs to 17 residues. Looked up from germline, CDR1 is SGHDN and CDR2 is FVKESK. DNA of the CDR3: TGTGCCAGCAGCCACCCCCGAACGGGAGACACGTCAGATACGCAGTATTTT. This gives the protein CASSHPRTGDTSDTQYF.

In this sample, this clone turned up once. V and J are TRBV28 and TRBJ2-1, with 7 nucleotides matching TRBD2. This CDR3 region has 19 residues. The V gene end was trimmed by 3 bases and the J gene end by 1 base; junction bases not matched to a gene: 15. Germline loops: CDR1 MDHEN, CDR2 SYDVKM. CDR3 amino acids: CASSFSEGLGGPSYNEQFF. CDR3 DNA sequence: TGTGCCAGCAGTTTTTCGGAGGGTCTGGGAGGGCCTTCCTACAATGAGCAGTTCTTC.

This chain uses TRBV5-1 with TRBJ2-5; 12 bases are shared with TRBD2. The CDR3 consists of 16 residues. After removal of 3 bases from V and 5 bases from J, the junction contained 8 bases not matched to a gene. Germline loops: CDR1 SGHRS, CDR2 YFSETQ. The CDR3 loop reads CASSSRTSGDGETQYF. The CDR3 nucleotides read TGCGCCAGCAGCTCCCGGACTAGCGGGGACGGCGAGACCCAGTACTTC.

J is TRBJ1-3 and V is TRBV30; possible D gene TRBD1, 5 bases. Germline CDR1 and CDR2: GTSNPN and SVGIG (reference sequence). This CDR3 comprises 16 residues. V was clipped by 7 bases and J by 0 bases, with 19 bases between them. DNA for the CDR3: TGTGCCTCCTACCTGCCGGACATCTACTCTGGAAACACCATATATTTT. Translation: CASYLPDIYSGNTIYF. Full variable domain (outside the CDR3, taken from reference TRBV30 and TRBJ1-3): SQTIHQWPATLVQPVGSPLSLECTVEGTSNPNLYWYRQAAGRGLQLLFYSVGIGQISSEVPQNLSASRPQDRQFILSSKKLLLSDSGFYLCASYLPDIYSGNTIYFGEGSWLTVV.

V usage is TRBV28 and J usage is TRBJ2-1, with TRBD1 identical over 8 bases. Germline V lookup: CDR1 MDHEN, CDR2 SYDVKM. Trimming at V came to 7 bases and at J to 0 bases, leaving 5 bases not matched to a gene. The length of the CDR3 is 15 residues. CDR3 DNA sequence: TGTGCCAGCACCCCGACAGGGGACTCCTACAATGAGCAGTTCTTC. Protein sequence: CASTPTGDSYNEQFF.

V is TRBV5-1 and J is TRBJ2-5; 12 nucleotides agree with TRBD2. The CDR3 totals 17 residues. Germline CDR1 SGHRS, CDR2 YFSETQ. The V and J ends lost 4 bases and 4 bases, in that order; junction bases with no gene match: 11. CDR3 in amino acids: CASSRILAGGILETQYF. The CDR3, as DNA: TGCGCCAGCAGCCGAATTCTAGCGGGAGGGATTTTAGAGACCCAGTACTTC.

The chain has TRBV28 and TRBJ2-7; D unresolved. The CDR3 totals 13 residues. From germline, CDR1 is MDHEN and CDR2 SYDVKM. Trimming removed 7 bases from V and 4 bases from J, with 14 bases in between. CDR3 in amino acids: CASKVPGIYEQYF. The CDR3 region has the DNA TGTGCCAGCAAGGTTCCCGGAATTTACGAGCAGTACTTC.

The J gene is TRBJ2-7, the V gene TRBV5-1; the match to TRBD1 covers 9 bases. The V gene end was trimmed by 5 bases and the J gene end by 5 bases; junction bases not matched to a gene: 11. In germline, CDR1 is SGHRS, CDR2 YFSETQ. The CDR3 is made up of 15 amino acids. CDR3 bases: TGCGCCAGCAGGGACACAGGGGGCGCGGGAGACGAGCAGTACTTC. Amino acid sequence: CASRDTGGAGDEQYF.

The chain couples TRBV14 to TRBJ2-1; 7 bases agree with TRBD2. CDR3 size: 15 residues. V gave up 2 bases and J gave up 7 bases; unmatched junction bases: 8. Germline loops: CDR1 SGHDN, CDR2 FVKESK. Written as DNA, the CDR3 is TGTGCCAGCAGCCAACCAGGACTAGAGGGAAATGAGCAGTTCTTC. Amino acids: CASSQPGLEGNEQFF.

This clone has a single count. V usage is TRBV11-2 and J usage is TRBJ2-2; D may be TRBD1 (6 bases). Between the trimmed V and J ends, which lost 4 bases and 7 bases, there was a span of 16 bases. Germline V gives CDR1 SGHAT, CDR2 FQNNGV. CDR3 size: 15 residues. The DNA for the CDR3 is TGTGCCAGCAGCTCGTTCCCACGAGGGGGCGGGGAGCTGTTTTTT. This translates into CASSSFPRGGGELFF.

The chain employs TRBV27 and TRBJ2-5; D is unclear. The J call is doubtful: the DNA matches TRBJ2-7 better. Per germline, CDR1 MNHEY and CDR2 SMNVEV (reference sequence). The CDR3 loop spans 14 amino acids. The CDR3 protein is CASSSFWAGNEQYF. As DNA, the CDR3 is TGTGCCAGCAGTTCCTTTTGGGCCGGTAACGAGCAGTACTTC.

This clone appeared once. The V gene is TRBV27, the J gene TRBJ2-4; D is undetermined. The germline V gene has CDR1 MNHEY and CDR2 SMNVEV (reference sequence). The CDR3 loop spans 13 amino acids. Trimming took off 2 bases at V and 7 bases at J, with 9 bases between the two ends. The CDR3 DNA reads TGTGCCAGCAGTTTAGGGGTAGGGAACATTCAGTACTTC. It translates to CASSLGVGNIQYF.

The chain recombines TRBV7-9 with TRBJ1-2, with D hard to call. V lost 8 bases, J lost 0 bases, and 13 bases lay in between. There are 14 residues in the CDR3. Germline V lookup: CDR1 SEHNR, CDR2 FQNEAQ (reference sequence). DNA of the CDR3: TGTGCCAGCTCGGGCCAGCAGGCTAACTATGGCTACACCTTC. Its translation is CASSGQQANYGYTF. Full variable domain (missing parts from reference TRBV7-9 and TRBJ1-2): DTGVSQNPRHKITKRGQNVTFRCDPISEHNRLYWYRQTLGQGPEFLTYFQNEAQLEKSRLLSDRFSAERPKGSFSTLEIQRTEQGDSAMYLCASSGQQANYGYTFGSGTRLTVV.

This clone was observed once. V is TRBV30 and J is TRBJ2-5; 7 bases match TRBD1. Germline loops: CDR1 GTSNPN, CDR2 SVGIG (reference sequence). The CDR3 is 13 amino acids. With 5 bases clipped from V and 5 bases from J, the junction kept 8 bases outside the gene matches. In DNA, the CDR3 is TGTGCCTGGTCCAGGGGGTTGCGGGAGACCCAGTACTTC. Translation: CAWSRGLRETQYF.